This record concerns one T cell receptor (beta chain) sequence. The antigen remains undetermined. This entry comes from a study of cytomegalovirus exposure and HLA in healthy donors. Overall study context: Genotyping of some 400 donors showed that around 85% belonged to the Caucasian-associated ancestry cluster.

The CDR3 is made up of 16 amino acids. Trimming removed 8 bases from V and 4 bases from J; junction bases left unmatched: 17. Study findings and constraints: Researchers had no immune exposure information except CMV serostatus available. Most TCR sequences were seen very rarely across donors, but some public TCRs occurred in many.

PCR was performed using 60 Vbeta and 13 Jbeta primers. Only in-frame clones appear in the TCRdb table, and some are missing; sequencing was by immunoSEQ multiplex PCR. Here the sample spans roughly 130,000 clones, around 80% being singletons. The clonotype originates from a boy aged 2-9 years in good health and CMV-seronegative. The gene calls are TRBV23-1 and TRBJ2-7; 7 bases match TRBD1. TRBV23-1 is an ORF; its function is uncertain. Sequenced: PBMCs. The CDR3 nucleotides read TGCGCCAGCCCGGGACAGCCGTTTCCCGCACCTTACGAGCAGTACGTC. Its translation: CASPGQPFPAPYEQYV.